Sequencing of this T cell receptor beta chain was carried out in a study of blood T cell repertoires in COVID-19. The wider study: Sources were T cells, B-cell-depleted T cells, or PBMCs; the material itself was cDNA or gDNA.

TCRdb keeps only in-frame clones here, not all; method: immunoSEQ multiplex PCR. The sample shows approximately 120,000 clones, 60% to 80% of them seen only once. Germline CDR1 is SGHNT and CDR2 is YYREEE (reference sequence). Between the trimmed V and J ends, which lost 5 bases and 0 bases, there was a span of 5 bases. The CDR3 runs to 12 residues. The V and J genes are TRBV5-4 and TRBJ2-5, with unresolved D. The clonotype was recovered from a man aged 55 to 70 with acute or convalescent COVID-19. Material: peripheral blood. CDR3 in DNA: TGTGCCAGCAGGGCAGACCAAGAGACCCAGTACTTC. It is translated as CASRADQETQYF. Combining the CDR3 with reference TRBV5-4 and TRBJ2-5 gives the whole variable domain ETGVTQSPTHLIKTRGQQVTLRCSSQSGHNTVSWYQQALGQGPQFIFQYYREEENGRGNFPPRFSGLQFPNYSSELNVNALELDDSALYLCASRADQETQYFGPGTRLLVL.